Each of the 30 T cell receptor beta chains below was sequenced from the same sample in a study of neurological immune-mediated disorders. In TCRdb, the 5' RACE reads were re-called with MiXCR into one record per CDR3 protein. The table includes about 66,000 distinct CDR3 sequences, less than 4% detected once. Sequenced: PBMCs. Every receptor here comes from a young man with multiple sclerosis.

This clonotype occurred many times. The V call is TRBV6-5, the J call TRBJ1-2; a weak D match, TRBD1 (5 bases). The CDR3 totals 13 residues. With 4 bases removed from V and 1 base from J, the gap between germline ends came to 7 bases. The germline V gene encodes CDR1 MNHEY and CDR2 SVGAGI. The CDR3 is CASSSGINYGYTF. The CDR3 coding sequence is TGTGCCAGCAGTTCAGGGATTAACTATGGCTACACCTTC.

This clonotype has a count of ten or more. The chain combines TRBV20-1 with TRBJ2-3; D is ambiguous. The CDR3 runs 15 residues. Germline V gene data show CDR1 as DFQATT and CDR2 as SNEGSKA (reference sequence). The V end was cut by 6 bases, the J end by 1 base, with 17 bases between. Written as DNA, the CDR3 is TGCAGTGCGCCTACCTATTTGGACGGCACAGATACGCAGTATTTT. It codes for CSAPTYLDGTDTQYF.

In this sample, this clonotype turned up many times. This chain links TRBV7-2 with TRBJ2-3, with 9 nucleotides matching TRBD2. The CDR3 is made up of 15 amino acids. Germline V gene lookup returns CDR1 SGHTA and CDR2 FQGNSA. The ends lost 5 bases at V and 3 bases at J; junction bases unmatched: 6. In DNA, the CDR3 is TGTGCCAGCAGCCCTGGGACTAGCCGGACAGATACGCAGTATTTT. Translated, it gives CASSPGTSRTDTQYF.

This clonotype was recorded at least ten times. The V and J genes are TRBV7-2 and TRBJ2-7, with 7 bases fitting TRBD1. Germline lookup yields CDR1 SGHTA and CDR2 FQGNSA. The CDR3 length is 14 residues. Trimming cost V 5 bases and J 2 bases; bases outside gene matches: 6. The CDR3 loop reads CASSLGGMTYEQYF. In DNA form, the CDR3 reads TGTGCCAGCAGCCTAGGGGGCATGACCTACGAGCAGTACTTC.

This clonotype appeared many times. In DNA form, the CDR3 reads TGTGCCACCAGCAGAACTACCAGGGGGCAAACCTACGAGCAGTACTTC. It yields the protein CATSRTTRGQTYEQYF. The V gene is TRBV15, the J gene TRBJ2-7; 8 bases agree with TRBD1. V trimming: 2 bases; J trimming: 2 bases; junction bases outside the gene matches: 8. CDR3 length equals 16 residues. Germline CDR1 LNHNV, CDR2 YYDKDF (reference sequence).

In its sample, this clonotype was seen many times. V and J are TRBV4-3 and TRBJ1-1, with TRBD1 as a possible D gene (6 bases). Trimming removed 1 base at V and 0 bases at J, with 12 bases between. CDR1 and CDR2 from the germline V gene are LGHNA and YSLEER. The CDR3 totals 16 residues. The CDR3 here is CASSQVTGPLNTEAFF. CDR3 coding DNA: TGCGCCAGCAGCCAAGTGACAGGACCCTTGAACACTGAAGCTTTCTTT.

About this clonotype itself: A much larger clone lies a single base off, so this may be a read error. V gene TRBV5-5 combines with J gene TRBJ2-2; 7 bases map to TRBD1. Losses at the gene ends were 3 bases for V and 8 bases for J; bases not matched to a gene: 7. CDR3 length: 14 residues. Germline CDR1 and CDR2: SGHKS and YYEKEE (reference sequence). CDR3 sequence: CASSWGKGAGELFF. CDR3 nucleotide sequence: TGTGCCAGCAGCTGGGGAAAGGGGGCTGGGGAGCTGTTTTTT.

This clonotype was seen many times. The gene calls are TRBV5-1 and TRBJ1-2; D might be TRBD1 (6 bases). V was cut by 4 bases and J by 8 bases, with 18 bases left in between. CDR1 and CDR2 (germline): SGHRS, YFSETQ. This CDR3 spans 14 amino acids. The CDR3 sequence is CASSTTAGVGGYTF. The DNA of the CDR3 is TGCGCCAGCAGCACCACCGCAGGGGTGGGGGGCTACACCTTC.

At least ten counts were recorded for this clonotype. The rearrangement links TRBV11-2 to TRBJ2-1; 16 nucleotides match TRBD2. CDR1 is SGHAT and CDR2 is FQNNGV in the germline V gene. The CDR3 has 20 residues. J was trimmed by 7 bases and V by 3 bases; bases with no gene match: 15. This CDR3 is CASSFPVSGTSGGAKNEQFF. DNA of the CDR3: TGTGCCAGCAGCTTTCCCGTCTCCGGGACTAGCGGGGGGGCCAAAAATGAGCAGTTCTTC.

This clonotype turned up a few times. Since a much larger clone is just one base distant, this may be a read error. V usage is TRBV5-1 and J usage is TRBJ2-5; possibly TRBD1 or TRBD2 for D (5 bases each). Germline V gene lookup returns CDR1 SGHRS and CDR2 YFSETQ. The V and J ends lost 4 bases and 5 bases respectively, with 12 bases between them. This CDR3 contains 13 residues. The CDR3 DNA reads TGCGCCAGCAGCAAGGAAAGGGACGAGACCCAGTACTTC. It codes for CASSKERDETQYF.

The sample holds many counts of this clonotype. The chain is built from TRBV6-5 and TRBJ2-7; 12 bases map to TRBD2. CDR3 size: 14 residues. The V gene end was trimmed by 5 bases and the J gene end by 6 bases; junction bases not matched to a gene: 5. CDR1 and CDR2 from the germline V gene are MNHEY and SVGAGI. CDR3 region: CASSPSGGALEQYF. CDR3 DNA sequence: TGTGCCAGCAGTCCTAGCGGGGGGGCCCTCGAGCAGTACTTC.

This clonotype was counted ten times or more. V gene TRBV7-2 combines with J gene TRBJ2-1, with D hard to call. This CDR3 spans 17 amino acids. CDR1 is SGHTA and CDR2 is FQGNSA in the germline V gene. V lost 1 base, J lost 4 bases, and 17 bases lay in between. CDR3: CASSLGLTPLRYNEQFF. CDR3 coding DNA: TGTGCCAGCAGCTTAGGGCTAACCCCCCTGAGGTACAATGAGCAGTTCTTC.

This clonotype appeared many times. This chain joins TRBV15 and TRBJ1-4; 9 nucleotides match TRBD1. This CDR3 is built from 16 residues. Germline-derived CDR1 and CDR2 are LNHNV and YYDKDF (reference sequence). V lost 3 bases and J lost 6; bases outside the gene matches: 8. CDR3 loop: CATSRDLQGAYEKLFF. In DNA form, the CDR3 reads TGTGCCACCAGCAGGGATTTACAGGGGGCTTATGAAAAACTGTTTTTT.

The sample holds many counts of this clonotype. The chain combines TRBV7-2 with TRBJ1-5; D not resolved. The V gene's germline CDR1 is SGHTA and CDR2 FQGNSA. Trimming left V 3 bases short and J 6 bases short, with 6 bases between. This CDR3 spans 12 amino acids. Here the CDR3 reads CASSFPSQPQHF. The CDR3 nucleotides are TGTGCCAGCAGCTTCCCTAGTCAGCCCCAGCATTTT.

This clonotype was detected ten times or more. J is TRBJ2-1 and V is TRBV5-1, with 12 positions matching TRBD2. Looked up from germline, CDR1 is SGHRS and CDR2 is YFSETQ. V shed 1 base and J 9 bases; nucleotides not matched to a gene: 5. There are 15 residues in the CDR3. For the CDR3, the DNA is TGCGCCAGCAGCTTGCCTAGCGGGGGGGCTGGTGAGCAGTTCTTC. Its protein product is CASSLPSGGAGEQFF.

This clonotype was detected ten times or more. In nucleotides, the CDR3 is TGTGCCAGCAGTTTAGCTAGATCCACAGATACGCAGTATTTT. Amino acid sequence: CASSLARSTDTQYF. The chain joins TRBV12-3 or TRBV12-4 to TRBJ2-3, with D hard to call. The CDR3 contains 14 residues. Trimming pared 0 bases from V and 2 bases from J, leaving 6 bases between.

At least ten counts were recorded for this clonotype. J is TRBJ1-1 and V is TRBV10-3; D is unclear. V was cut by 0 bases and J by 5 bases, with 4 bases left in between. This CDR3 has 12 residues. Germline V lookup: CDR1 ENHRY, CDR2 SYGVKD. In nucleotides, the CDR3 is TGTGCCATCAGTGAGTCGGGGACTGAAGCTTTCTTT. It encodes CAISESGTEAFF.

This clonotype has at least ten counts. CDR3 loop: CASSQVGGLAEAFF. The DNA for the CDR3 is TGCGCCAGCAGCCAAGTTGGGGGGTTGGCTGAAGCTTTCTTT. This sequence joins TRBV4-1 and TRBJ1-1; TRBD1 might be the D (5 bases). CDR1 MGHRA and CDR2 YSYEKL come from the germline V gene. This CDR3 has 14 amino acids. V was pared by 1 base and J by 6 bases, with 12 bases between.

This clonotype was recorded a few times. The chain has TRBV20-1 and TRBJ1-2; 7 bases map to TRBD1. Germline CDR1 is DFQATT and CDR2 is SNEGSKA (reference sequence). V trimming: 7 bases; J trimming: 4 bases; junction bases outside the gene matches: 9. The CDR3 runs to 13 residues. CDR3 nucleotide sequence: TGCAGTGGCCAGGAGGGGGCTGGCTATGGCTACACCTTC. Protein sequence: CSGQEGAGYGYTF.

This clonotype occurred a few times. This chain connects TRBV6-6 to TRBJ2-7; D remains ambiguous. Germline V gene lookup returns CDR1 MNHNY and CDR2 SVGAGI (reference sequence). There are 14 residues in the CDR3. Trimming removed 8 bases from V and 6 bases from J, with 20 bases in between. The CDR3 protein is CASRRLQLLGEQYF. The CDR3 DNA is TGTGCCAGCCGAAGGCTTCAGCTACTCGGCGAGCAGTACTTC.

This clonotype was observed many times. J is TRBJ2-7 and V is TRBV5-1; TRBD2 agrees at 9 bases. This CDR3 region has 16 residues. The germline CDR1 and CDR2 sequences are SGHRS and YFSETQ. V lost 4 bases, J lost 2 bases, and 10 bases stayed unmatched. CDR3 nucleotides: TGCGCCAGCAGCCCGACCGCGGGGGGGCGGACCTACGAGCAGTACTTC. Translating it yields CASSPTAGGRTYEQYF.

Many counts were recorded for this clonotype. This chain connects TRBV5-1 to TRBJ2-5, with 14 bases that match TRBD2. Germline V gives CDR1 SGHRS, CDR2 YFSETQ. The J segment lost 2 bases and the V segment lost 3 bases, leaving 6 bases of the junction unmatched. This CDR3 region has 17 residues. This CDR3 reads CASSSGGLAGAQETQYF. CDR3 nucleotide sequence: TGCGCCAGCAGCTCAGGGGGACTAGCGGGGGCGCAAGAGACCCAGTACTTC.

This clonotype was seen at least ten times. The genes are TRBV5-1 and TRBJ2-3; no definite D call. Looked up from germline, CDR1 is SGHRS and CDR2 is YFSETQ. The V end lost 0 bases, the J end lost 1 base, and 6 bases lay between the germline ends. This CDR3 contains 14 residues. The CDR3 is CASSLVTGTDTQYF. The CDR3, as DNA: TGCGCCAGCAGCTTGGTAACCGGCACAGATACGCAGTATTTT.

This clonotype was seen many times. The V gene is TRBV20-1, the J gene TRBJ2-7, with 9 bases matching TRBD1. V lost 1 base, J lost 2 bases, and 3 bases stayed unmatched. In germline, CDR1 is DFQATT, CDR2 SNEGSKA (reference sequence). This CDR3 region has 14 residues. The CDR3 reads CSARARTGAYEQYF. CDR3 sequence (DNA): TGCAGTGCTAGAGCAAGGACAGGGGCCTACGAGCAGTACTTC.

This clonotype was recorded at least ten times. J is TRBJ2-7 and V is TRBV6-5; 10 nucleotides align to TRBD2. Germline-derived CDR1 and CDR2 are MNHEY and SVGAGI. The V segment lost 2 bases and the J segment 4 bases; nucleotides outside the gene matches: 8. The length of the CDR3 is 16 residues. CDR3 region: CASSYTGAGGRYEQYF. CDR3 bases: TGTGCCAGCAGTTACACGGGAGCGGGGGGGAGGTACGAGCAGTACTTC.

This clonotype was seen ten or more times. J is TRBJ2-4 and V is TRBV27, with unresolved D. Trimming removed 2 bases from V and 0 bases from J, with 11 bases in between. There are 16 residues in the CDR3. From germline, CDR1 is MNHEY and CDR2 SMNVEV (reference sequence). CDR3 nucleotide sequence: TGTGCCAGCAGTTTACTGGCAGAACTAGCCAAAAACATTCAGTACTTC. This encodes CASSLLAELAKNIQYF.

This clonotype was detected many times. The V call is TRBV5-1, the J call TRBJ2-7, with D perhaps matching TRBD2 (5 bases). The V gene lost 4 bases and the J gene lost 3 bases, with 17 bases spanning the gap. The CDR3 is made up of 15 amino acids. Germline assignment: CDR1 SGHRS and CDR2 YFSETQ. The CDR3 region has the DNA TGCGCCAGCAGCGTGACGGTGGAGGTGGGCTACGAGCAGTACTTC. It specifies CASSVTVEVGYEQYF.

The table lists this clonotype with many counts. The rearrangement joins TRBV12-5 to TRBJ1-6; 10 bases are a match to TRBD1. Germline V gene sequence: CDR1 LGHNT, CDR2 FRNRAP. Trimming took 1 base from V and 8 from J; bases not matched to a gene: 8. The CDR3 consists of 17 residues. CDR3 coding DNA: TGTGCTAGTGGTTTGGCCCCGGCCGGGACAGGGGATTCACCCCTCCACTTT. Translated: CASGLAPAGTGDSPLHF. Looking up the rest from reference TRBV12-5 and TRBJ1-6 gives the full variable domain: DARVTQTPRHKVTEMGQEVTMRCQPILGHNTVFWYRQTMMQGLELLAYFRNRAPLDDSGMPKDRFSAEMPDATLATLKIQPSEPRDSAVYFCASGLAPAGTGDSPLHFGNGTRLTVT.

This clonotype was recorded at least ten times. The genes are TRBV5-5 and TRBJ1-6; D is ambiguous. Germline V gene lookup returns CDR1 SGHKS and CDR2 YYEKEE (reference sequence). V lost 0 bases to trimming and J lost 12 bases, with 16 bases between them. The CDR3 length is 15 residues. CDR3 sequence reads: CASSLALVSIQPLHF. The CDR3 DNA is TGTGCCAGCAGCTTGGCATTAGTATCTATTCAACCCCTCCACTTT.

This clonotype was detected many times. The chain couples TRBV12-3 or TRBV12-4 to TRBJ2-7; 10 bases agree with TRBD1. Unmatched junction bases numbered 7, after V lost 5 bases and J lost 6 bases. The CDR3 is 14 amino acids. CDR3 nucleotide sequence: TGTGCCAGCAGTCAGGGACAGGGGCGCGTCGAGCAGTACTTC. Protein sequence: CASSQGQGRVEQYF.